These T cell receptor beta chains were read from a single sample in a study of metastatic and nonmetastatic thyroid tumors. MiXCR reprocessed the PCR reads for TCRdb. The data show around 26,000 clones, with about an eighth seen just once and 13% to 15% held by the top ten. Sequenced input: blood. The receptors were gathered from a female donor with papillary thyroid cancer or a benign thyroid nodule (not recorded which). Some clones in this sample may be carry-over from other donors' samples. The CDR3 runs from the conserved cysteine through the conserved F or W.

cdr3_length: 15; v_call: TRBV12-3/TRBV12-4; cdr3_aa: CASILAGGPGWTQYF
cdr3_length: 17; v_call: TRBV24-1; cdr3_aa: CATSDTRGAGGEETQYF
cdr3_length: 15; v_call: TRBV13; cdr3_aa: CASSPREGNYNEQFF
cdr3_length: 17; v_call: TRBV3-1; cdr3_aa: CASSQFGLGAAKNIQYF
cdr3_length: 15; v_call: TRBV4-2; cdr3_aa: CASSQKSASTDTQYF
cdr3_length: 13; v_call: TRBV5-1; cdr3_aa: CASSWGLNTEAFF
cdr3_length: 15; v_call: TRBV5-1; cdr3_aa: CASSGELALQETQYF
cdr3_length: 13; v_call: TRBV19; cdr3_aa: CASSQAKNTEAFF
cdr3_length: 17; v_call: TRBV30; cdr3_aa: CAWSAKGRTSGANVLTF
cdr3_length: 15; v_call: TRBV20-1; cdr3_aa: CSASRGGSSYNEQFF
cdr3_length: 12; v_call: TRBV11-3; cdr3_aa: CASSDRDYEQYF
cdr3_length: 14; v_call: TRBV28; cdr3_aa: CASRGQVVTNDAFF
cdr3_length: 13; v_call: TRBV28; cdr3_aa: CASSPDAGRGYTF
cdr3_length: 12; v_call: TRBV20-1; cdr3_aa: CSASGTWNGYTF
cdr3_length: 16; v_call: TRBV9; cdr3_aa: CASSPGASGRSGELFF
cdr3_length: 17; v_call: TRBV5-1; cdr3_aa: CASSLRSEPYNTGELFF
cdr3_length: 14; v_call: TRBV7-9; cdr3_aa: CASSLTRSYNEQFF
cdr3_length: 17; v_call: TRBV6-1; cdr3_aa: CASSEAPWAANTGELFF
cdr3_length: 16; v_call: TRBV7-6; cdr3_aa: CASSRGLAGDTYEQFF
cdr3_length: 13; v_call: TRBV24-1; cdr3_aa: CATSDSTAYEQYF
cdr3_length: 13; v_call: TRBV19; cdr3_aa: CASSRGTNEKLFF
cdr3_length: 15; v_call: TRBV20-1; cdr3_aa: CSAPDRAPGAYEQYF
cdr3_length: 18; v_call: TRBV7-6; cdr3_aa: CASSLEDGYLSGGDEQYF
cdr3_length: 15; v_call: TRBV20-1; cdr3_aa: CSAHHYRAQGETQYF
cdr3_length: 17; v_call: TRBV4-1; cdr3_aa: CASSPRIAGVSYNEQFF
cdr3_length: 15; v_call: TRBV28; cdr3_aa: CASSLRGLEYNEQFF
cdr3_length: 15; v_call: TRBV6-5; cdr3_aa: CASSYSGRGFYEQYF
cdr3_length: 14; v_call: TRBV4-2; cdr3_aa: CASSQDRVSETQYF
cdr3_length: 15; v_call: TRBV15; cdr3_aa: CATSRTDNSNQPQHF
cdr3_length: 16; v_call: TRBV25-1; cdr3_aa: CASSGSLAGGLLEQYF
cdr3_length: 13; v_call: TRBV5-6; cdr3_aa: CASSGREWNEQFF
cdr3_length: 17; v_call: TRBV7-6; cdr3_aa: CASSLLPTVDSNQPQHF
cdr3_length: 14; v_call: TRBV6-6; cdr3_aa: CASSSSAGGTEAFF
cdr3_length: 17; v_call: TRBV3-1; cdr3_aa: CASSQDHGPETVNEQFF
cdr3_length: 13; v_call: TRBV30; cdr3_aa: CAWEGTGRAEAFF
cdr3_length: 15; v_call: TRBV6-4; cdr3_aa: CASSDSSSGANVLTF
cdr3_length: 17; v_call: TRBV7-9; cdr3_aa: CASSSLAGLSSYNEQFF
cdr3_length: 15; v_call: TRBV30; cdr3_aa: CAWRKSRGGRNTIYF
cdr3_length: 15; v_call: TRBV20-1; cdr3_aa: CSAQAGGEPSHEQFF
cdr3_length: 16; v_call: TRBV28; cdr3_aa: CASSGGWGQNTGELFF
cdr3_length: 14; v_call: TRBV10-2; cdr3_aa: CASSESGRNYGYTF
cdr3_length: 13; v_call: TRBV7-3; cdr3_aa: CASSVAHTDTQYF
cdr3_length: 14; v_call: TRBV20-1; cdr3_aa: CSARAYRVGETQYF
cdr3_length: 13; v_call: TRBV20-1; cdr3_aa: CSARDLGGGELFF
cdr3_length: 13; v_call: TRBV27; cdr3_aa: CASSLQSTDTQYF
cdr3_length: 14; v_call: TRBV2; cdr3_aa: CARGRTGGDYGYTF
cdr3_length: 14; v_call: TRBV5-1; cdr3_aa: CASSLGQGNNEQFF
cdr3_length: 14; v_call: TRBV27; cdr3_aa: CASGYWGEGEKLFF
cdr3_length: 16; v_call: TRBV7-9; cdr3_aa: CASSMIRGQGVDEQFF
cdr3_length: 13; v_call: TRBV6-2/TRBV6-3; cdr3_aa: CASSYSQTYEQYF